These 5 T cell receptor beta chains share one sample of origin, sequenced in a study of T cell responses to AZD1222 COVID-19 vaccine. Only in-frame clones appear in the TCRdb table, and some are missing; sequencing was by immunoSEQ multiplex PCR. The data contain about 120,000 clones, approximately 92% of them singletons. Sequencing used peripheral blood, obtained 28 days after the second dose of the MenACWY control vaccine. These receptor sequences come from an adult who received the MenACWY meningococcal vaccine as a control.

This sequence joins TRBV7-2 and TRBJ1-5, with D possibly being TRBD1 (5 bases). V was pared by 5 bases and J by 3 bases, with 14 bases between. Germline V gene sequence: CDR1 SGHTA, CDR2 FQGNSA. This CDR3 spans 15 amino acids. CDR3 region: CASSPGTRDNQPQHF. The CDR3 DNA is TGTGCCAGCAGCCCAGGGACTCGCGACAATCAGCCCCAGCATTTT.

This chain uses TRBV11-2 with TRBJ1-1; D remains unclear. Germline assignment: CDR1 SGHAT and CDR2 FQNNGV. V was cut by 1 base and J by 10 bases, with 10 bases left in between. This CDR3 has 12 amino acids. CDR3 coding DNA: TGTGCCAGCAGCTTAGTGGGGAAGGTAGCTTTCTTT. This codes for CASSLVGKVAFF.

V usage is TRBV11-2 and J usage is TRBJ2-7; D ambiguous. The CDR3 extends over 13 amino acids. V was clipped by 0 bases and J by 0 bases, with 3 bases between them. Germline CDR1 and CDR2: SGHAT and FQNNGV. CDR3 DNA: TGTGCCAGCAGCTTAGACAGCTCCTACGAGCAGTACGTC. Its protein is CASSLDSSYEQYV.

This clone has just a few counts. The chain links TRBV12-3 or TRBV12-4 to TRBJ1-2; TRBD1 matches at 7 bases. This CDR3 has 13 amino acids. The ends lost 6 bases at V and 8 bases at J; junction bases unmatched: 9. The CDR3 reads CASSVRGGGGYTF. CDR3 DNA sequence: TGTGCCAGCAGCGTCAGGGGGGGAGGAGGCTACACCTTC.

The chain uses TRBV7-2 and TRBJ2-2; D gene uncertain. Between the trimmed V and J ends, which lost 0 bases and 4 bases, there was a span of 6 bases. This CDR3 contains 14 residues. In germline, CDR1 is SGHTA, CDR2 FQGNSA. The CDR3 loop is CASSLALVTGELFF. DNA of the CDR3: TGTGCCAGCAGCTTAGCGTTGGTCACCGGGGAGCTGTTTTTT.